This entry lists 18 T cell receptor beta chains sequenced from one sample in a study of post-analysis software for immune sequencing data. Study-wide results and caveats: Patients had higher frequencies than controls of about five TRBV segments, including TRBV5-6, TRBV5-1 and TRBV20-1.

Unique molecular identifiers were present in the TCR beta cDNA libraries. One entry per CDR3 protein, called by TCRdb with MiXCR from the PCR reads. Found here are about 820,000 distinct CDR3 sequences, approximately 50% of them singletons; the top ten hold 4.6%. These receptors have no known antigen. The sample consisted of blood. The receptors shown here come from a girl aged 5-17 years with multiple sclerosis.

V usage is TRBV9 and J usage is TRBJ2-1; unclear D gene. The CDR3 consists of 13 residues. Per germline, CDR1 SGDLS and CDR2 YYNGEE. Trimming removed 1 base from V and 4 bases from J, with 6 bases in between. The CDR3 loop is CASSVFEYNEQFF. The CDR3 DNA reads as TGTGCCAGCAGCGTATTTGAATACAATGAGCAGTTCTTC.

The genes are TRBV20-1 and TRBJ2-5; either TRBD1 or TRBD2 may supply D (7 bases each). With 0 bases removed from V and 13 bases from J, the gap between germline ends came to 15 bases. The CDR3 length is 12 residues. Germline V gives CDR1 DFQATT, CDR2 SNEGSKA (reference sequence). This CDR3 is CSARDQGGVRYF. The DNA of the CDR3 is TGCAGTGCTAGAGATCAGGGGGGGGTTAGGTACTTC.

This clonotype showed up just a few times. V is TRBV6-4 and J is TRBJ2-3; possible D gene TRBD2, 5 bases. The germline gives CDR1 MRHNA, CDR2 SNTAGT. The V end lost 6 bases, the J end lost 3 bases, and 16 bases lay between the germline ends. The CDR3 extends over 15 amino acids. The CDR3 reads CASSAGRESTDTQYF. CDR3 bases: TGTGCCAGCAGCGCAGGACGGGAATCTACAGATACGCAGTATTTT.

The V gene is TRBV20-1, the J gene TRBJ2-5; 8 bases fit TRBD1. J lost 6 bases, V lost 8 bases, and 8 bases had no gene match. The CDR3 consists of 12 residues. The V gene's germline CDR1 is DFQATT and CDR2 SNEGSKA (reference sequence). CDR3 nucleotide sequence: TGCAGTCCCGTTGGACAGGGACAGACCCAGTACTTC. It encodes CSPVGQGQTQYF.

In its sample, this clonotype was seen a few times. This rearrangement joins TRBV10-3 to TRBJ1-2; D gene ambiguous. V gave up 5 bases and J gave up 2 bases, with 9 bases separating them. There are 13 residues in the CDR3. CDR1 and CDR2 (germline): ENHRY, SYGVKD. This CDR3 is CAISTGGNYGYTF. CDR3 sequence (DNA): TGTGCCATCAGTACGGGCGGGAACTATGGCTACACCTTC.

As DNA, the CDR3 is TGTGCCACCAGCAGAGATACGAACAGGGGAGGGTCCTATGAGCAGTACTTC. It translates to CATSRDTNRGGSYEQYF. The rearrangement uses TRBV15 and TRBJ2-4, with D possibly being TRBD1 or TRBD2 (7 bases each). Trimming shortened V by 0 bases and J by 13 bases, and 25 bases separated the two germline ends. The CDR3 spans 17 residues. Germline V gives CDR1 LNHNV, CDR2 YYDKDF (reference sequence).

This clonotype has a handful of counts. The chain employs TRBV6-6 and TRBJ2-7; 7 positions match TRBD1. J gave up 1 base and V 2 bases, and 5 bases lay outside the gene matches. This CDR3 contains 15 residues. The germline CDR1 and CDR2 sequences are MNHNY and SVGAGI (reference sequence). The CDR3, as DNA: TGTGCCAGCAGTTACCGACAGGGAGAATCCTACGAGCAGTACTTC. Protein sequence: CASSYRQGESYEQYF.

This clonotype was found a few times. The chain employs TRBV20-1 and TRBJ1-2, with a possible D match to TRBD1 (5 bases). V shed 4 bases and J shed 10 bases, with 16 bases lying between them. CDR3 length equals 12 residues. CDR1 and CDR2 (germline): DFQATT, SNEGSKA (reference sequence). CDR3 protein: CSATNVPGLYTF. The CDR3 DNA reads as TGCAGTGCTACAAACGTCCCGGGACTCTACACCTTC.

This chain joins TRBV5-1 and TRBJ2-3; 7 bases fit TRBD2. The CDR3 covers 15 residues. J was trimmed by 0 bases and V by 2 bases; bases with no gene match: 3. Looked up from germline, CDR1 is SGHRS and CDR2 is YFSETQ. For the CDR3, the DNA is TGCGCCAGCAGCTTACTAGCGCAGAGCACAGATACGCAGTATTTT. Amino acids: CASSLLAQSTDTQYF. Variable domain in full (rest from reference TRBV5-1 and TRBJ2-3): KAGVTQTPRYLIKTRGQQVTLSCSPISGHRSVSWYQQTPGQGLQFLFEYFSETQRNKGNFPGRFSGRQFSNSRSEMNVSTLELGDSALYLCASSLLAQSTDTQYFGPGTRLTVL.

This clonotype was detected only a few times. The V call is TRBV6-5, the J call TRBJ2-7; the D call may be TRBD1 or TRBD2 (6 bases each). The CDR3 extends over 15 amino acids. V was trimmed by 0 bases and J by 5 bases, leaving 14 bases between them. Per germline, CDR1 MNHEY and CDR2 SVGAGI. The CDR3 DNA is TGTGCCAGCAGTTACTCCTTCGGACGGGGGCACGAGCAGTACTTC. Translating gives CASSYSFGRGHEQYF.

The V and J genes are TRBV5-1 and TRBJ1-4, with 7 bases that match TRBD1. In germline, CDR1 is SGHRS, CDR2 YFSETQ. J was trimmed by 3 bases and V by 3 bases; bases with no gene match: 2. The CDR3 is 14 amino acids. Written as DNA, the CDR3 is TGCGCCAGCAGCTCACAGGGGTCTAATGAAAAACTGTTTTTT. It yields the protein CASSSQGSNEKLFF.

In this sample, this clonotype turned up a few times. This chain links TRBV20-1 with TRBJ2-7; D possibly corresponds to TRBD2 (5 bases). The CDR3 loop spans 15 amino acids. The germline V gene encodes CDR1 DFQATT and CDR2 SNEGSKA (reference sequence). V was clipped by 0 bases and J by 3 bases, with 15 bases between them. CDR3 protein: CSARDVGVHIYEQYF. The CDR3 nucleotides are TGCAGTGCTAGAGATGTCGGGGTCCATATCTACGAGCAGTACTTC.

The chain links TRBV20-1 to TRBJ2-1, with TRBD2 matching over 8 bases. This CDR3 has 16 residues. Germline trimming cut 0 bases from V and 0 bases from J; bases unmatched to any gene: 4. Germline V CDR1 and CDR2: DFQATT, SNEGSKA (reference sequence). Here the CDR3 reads CSAREGGTSSYNEQFF. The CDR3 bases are TGCAGTGCTAGAGAAGGCGGGACTAGCTCCTACAATGAGCAGTTCTTC.

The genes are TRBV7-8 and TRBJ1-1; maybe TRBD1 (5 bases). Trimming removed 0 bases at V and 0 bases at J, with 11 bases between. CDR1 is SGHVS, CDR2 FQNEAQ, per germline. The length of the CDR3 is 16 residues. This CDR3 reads CASSLAGRGMNTEAFF. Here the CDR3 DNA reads TGTGCCAGCAGCTTAGCTGGTCGGGGGATGAACACTGAAGCTTTCTTT.

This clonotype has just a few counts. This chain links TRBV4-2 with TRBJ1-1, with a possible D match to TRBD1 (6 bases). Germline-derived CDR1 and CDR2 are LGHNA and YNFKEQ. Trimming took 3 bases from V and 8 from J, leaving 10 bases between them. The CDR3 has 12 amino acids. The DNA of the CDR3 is TGTGCCAGCAGCCACCAGGGGAGGGAAGCTTTCTTT. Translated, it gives CASSHQGREAFF.

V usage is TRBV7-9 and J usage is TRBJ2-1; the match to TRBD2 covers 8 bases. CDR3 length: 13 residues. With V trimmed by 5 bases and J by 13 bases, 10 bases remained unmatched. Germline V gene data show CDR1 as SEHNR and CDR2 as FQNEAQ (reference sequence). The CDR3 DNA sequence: TGTGCCAGCAGCGCGGGACTAGATACCGCCCAGTTCTTC. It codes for CASSAGLDTAQFF.

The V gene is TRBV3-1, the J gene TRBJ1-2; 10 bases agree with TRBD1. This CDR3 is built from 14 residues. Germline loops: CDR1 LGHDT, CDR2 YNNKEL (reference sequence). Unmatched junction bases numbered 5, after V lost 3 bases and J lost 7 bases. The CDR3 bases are TGTGCCAGCAGCCATCCCGGGACAGGGGCTGGCTACACCTTC. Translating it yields CASSHPGTGAGYTF.

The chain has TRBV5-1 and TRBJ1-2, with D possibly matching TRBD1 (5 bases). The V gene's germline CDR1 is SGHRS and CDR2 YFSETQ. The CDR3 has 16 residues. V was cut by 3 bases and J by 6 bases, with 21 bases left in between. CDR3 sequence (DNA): TGCGCCAGCAGCTCCCGGGACCTCCGACCAGCGAATGGCTACACCTTC. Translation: CASSSRDLRPANGYTF.